This TCR beta chain came from a study of Ad26.COV2.S vaccination and SARS-CoV-2 variants. Treatment specified: about 20 received Ad26.COV2.S at low or high dose, single or two shots; roughly five received placebo; per-sample allocation not given. Collection of samples fell on day 63 after the first vaccine or placebo injection. Data came from immunoSEQ multiplex PCR; TCRdb stores just in-frame clones and leaves some out. The sample lists around 370,000 clones, about 88% occurring once. The length of the CDR3 is 12 residues. The V gene lost 5 bases and the J gene lost 9 bases, with 14 bases spanning the gap. The germline CDR1 and CDR2 sequences are MGHDK and SYGVNS.

The sample consisted of peripheral blood, taken in a trial of Ad26.COV2.S vaccine versus placebo. The chain has TRBV25-1 and TRBJ2-7; D is possibly TRBD1 (6 bases). The TCR was taken from a person aged 18-60 years who received the Ad26.COV2.S COVID-19 vaccine or a placebo. The CDR3 here is CASSSLTGLQYF. In DNA, the CDR3 is TGTGCCAGCAGTTCCCTTACAGGGTTGCAGTACTTC.